The 25 T cell receptor beta chains presented below share a single source sample, sequenced in a study of blood T cell repertoires in COVID-19. Only in-frame clones appear in the TCRdb table, and some are missing; sequencing was by immunoSEQ multiplex PCR. The data hold tens of thousands of clones, with around four fifths observed a single time. Input material: peripheral blood. The receptor set was obtained from a human donor in a cohort sampled during active COVID-19.

The rearrangement joins TRBV3-1 (or the pseudogene TRBV3-2) to TRBJ2-1, with a weak D call TRBD1 (5 bases). Germline V gene lookup returns CDR1 LGHDT and CDR2 YNNKEL (reference sequence). The V end lost 0 bases, the J end lost 6 bases, and 9 bases lay between the germline ends. CDR3 size: 14 residues. CDR3 amino acids: CASSQEVTGNEQFF. The CDR3 DNA reads as TGTGCCAGCAGCCAAGAAGTAACAGGCAATGAGCAGTTCTTC.

There are a few counts of this clone. This rearrangement joins TRBV30 to TRBJ2-2; D perhaps matches TRBD2 (6 bases). The CDR3 has 16 amino acids. From germline, CDR1 is GTSNPN and CDR2 SVGIG (reference sequence). Trimming cost V 8 bases and J 2 bases, with 21 bases left between them. In nucleotides, the CDR3 is TGTGCCACCCAAGCGAGGAGGGAATTTAACACCGGGGAGCTGTTTTTT. This codes for CATQARREFNTGELFF. The complete variable domain, with remaining parts taken from reference TRBV30 and TRBJ2-2, reads SQTIHQWPATLVQPVGSPLSLECTVEGTSNPNLYWYRQAAGRGLQLLFYSVGIGQISSEVPQNLSASRPQDRQFILSSKKLLLSDSGFYLCATQARREFNTGELFFGEGSRLTVL.

The V call is TRBV11-2, the J call TRBJ2-2; possibly TRBD1 for D (5 bases). With 1 base removed from V and 6 bases from J, the gap between germline ends came to 6 bases. The germline V gene has CDR1 SGHAT and CDR2 FQNNGV. The length of the CDR3 is 13 residues. This CDR3 reads CASSLAGPGELFF. CDR3 coding DNA: TGTGCCAGCAGCTTAGCAGGGCCCGGGGAGCTGTTTTTT.

In nucleotides, the CDR3 is TGTGCCAGCAGTTTCGTGACAGGGGCGGTTCAGCCCCAGCATTTT. Protein sequence: CASSFVTGAVQPQHF. The chain couples TRBV2 to TRBJ1-5; 8 nucleotides line up with TRBD1. V shed 5 bases and J 6 bases; nucleotides not matched to a gene: 9. The CDR3 covers 15 residues. The germline gives CDR1 SNHLY, CDR2 FYNNEI.

The V call is TRBV6-2 or TRBV6-3, the J call TRBJ2-7, with unresolved D. The CDR3 runs to 13 residues. Trimming removed 5 bases at V and 4 bases at J, with 12 bases between. Germline V gives CDR1 MNHEY, CDR2 SVGEGT. The CDR3 nucleotides read TGTGCCAGCAGTCCCCCGAACGGGTACGAGCAGTACTTC. It translates to CASSPPNGYEQYF.

V is TRBV19 and J is TRBJ1-1, with D maybe TRBD1 (5 bases). V dropped 1 base and J dropped 1 base, with 13 bases sitting between them. The CDR3 length is 16 residues. Germline V gene lookup returns CDR1 LNHDA and CDR2 SQIVND (reference sequence). DNA for the CDR3: TGTGCCAGTAGTATAGGGGGAGGAGGGACGAACACTGAAGCTTTCTTT. It is translated as CASSIGGGGTNTEAFF.

This clone was counted only a few times. The chain joins TRBV6-2 or TRBV6-3 to TRBJ2-3; 10 bases map to TRBD2. Per germline, CDR1 MNHEY and CDR2 SVGEGT. This CDR3 contains 18 residues. The V and J ends lost 5 bases and 1 base, in that order; junction bases with no gene match: 12. The CDR3 loop reads CASSPGTSAGLGTDTQYF. The CDR3 DNA is TGTGCCAGCAGTCCCGGGACTAGCGCCGGCCTGGGCACAGATACGCAGTATTTT.

The chain recombines TRBV5-6 with TRBJ2-5; D is unclear. This CDR3 comprises 14 residues. V gave up 0 bases and J gave up 2 bases, with 8 bases separating them. Germline V gene sequence: CDR1 SGHDT, CDR2 YYEEEE. Here the CDR3 reads CASSLAWSQETQYF. The CDR3 DNA reads TGTGCCAGCAGCTTGGCATGGAGTCAAGAGACCCAGTACTTC. Combining the CDR3 with reference TRBV5-6 and TRBJ2-5 gives the whole variable domain DAGVTQSPTHLIKTRGQQVTLRCSPKSGHDTVSWYQQALGQGPQFIFQYYEEEERQRGNFPDRFSGHQFPNYSSELNVNALLLGDSALYLCASSLAWSQETQYFGPGTRLLVL.

This clone was detected once. V gene TRBV7-8 combines with J gene TRBJ2-3, with D unresolved. The V gene's germline CDR1 is SGHVS and CDR2 FQNEAQ. Trimming cost V 3 bases and J 2 bases, with 12 bases left between them. The CDR3 is 15 amino acids. Here the CDR3 reads CASSFTEIYTDTQYF. The CDR3 nucleotides read TGTGCCAGCAGCTTCACAGAGATTTACACAGATACGCAGTATTTT.

The CDR3 region has the DNA TGTGCCACCAGCAGAACACCAGCGGGTTCGACTAATGAAAAACTGTTTTTT. This codes for CATSRTPAGSTNEKLFF. The V gene is TRBV15, the J gene TRBJ1-4; D call uncertain. Germline assignment: CDR1 LNHNV and CDR2 YYDKDF (reference sequence). The germline V and J ends were trimmed by 2 bases and 2 bases, with 15 bases remaining between them. The CDR3 totals 17 residues.

The V gene is TRBV3-1 (or the pseudogene TRBV3-2), the J gene TRBJ2-3; TRBD1 aligns across 10 bases. This CDR3 comprises 15 residues. The junction had 11 bases not matched to a gene; V was cut back by 9 bases and J by 5 bases. Germline-derived CDR1 and CDR2 are LGHDT and YNNKEL (reference sequence). The CDR3 region has the DNA TGTGCCAGTTCTTCCGGGACAGGGGCATTAGATACGCAGTATTTT. As protein: CASSSGTGALDTQYF.

The chain uses TRBV2 and TRBJ1-4; 9 bases line up with TRBD1. This CDR3 contains 13 residues. V was pared by 6 bases and J by 14 bases, with 10 bases of the junction left unmatched. Looked up from germline, CDR1 is SNHLY and CDR2 is FYNNEI. The CDR3 nucleotides are TGTGCCAGCAGATCGGAGGGACAGGGATTGCTGTTTTTT. This sequence encodes CASRSEGQGLLFF. The whole variable domain, remainder taken from reference TRBV2 and TRBJ1-4, is EPEVTQTPSHQVTQMGQEVILRCVPISNHLYFYWYRQILGQKVEFLVSFYNNEISEKSEIFDDQFSVERPDGSNFTLKIRSTKLEDSAMYFCASRSEGQGLLFFGSGTQLSVL.

The genes are TRBV19 and TRBJ2-5, with D maybe TRBD2 (6 bases). CDR1 LNHDA and CDR2 SQIVND come from the germline V gene (reference sequence). The CDR3 has 15 amino acids. V dropped 3 bases and J dropped 6 bases, with 17 bases sitting between them. CDR3 loop: CASSISSVSSQTQYF. The CDR3 nucleotides read TGTGCCAGTAGTATTTCTAGCGTCAGTTCCCAGACCCAGTACTTC.

The chain is built from TRBV5-8 and TRBJ2-7, with D possibly matching TRBD1 (5 bases). Trimming shortened V by 7 bases and J by 4 bases, and 15 bases separated the two germline ends. Germline V gene lookup returns CDR1 SGHTS and CDR2 YDEGEE. CDR3 length: 13 residues. The CDR3 loop is CASRKGFSYEQYF. DNA for the CDR3: TGTGCCAGCCGAAAGGGGTTCTCGTACGAGCAGTACTTC.

The genes are TRBV7-6 and TRBJ2-7, with TRBD2 identical over 12 bases. V was pared by 5 bases and J by 3 bases, with 5 bases of the junction left unmatched. From germline, CDR1 is SGHVS and CDR2 FNYEAQ. The CDR3 has 15 amino acids. Here the CDR3 DNA reads TGTGCCAGCAGCCATCGGACTAGCGGGGACTACGAGCAGTACTTC. Translation gives CASSHRTSGDYEQYF.

CDR3 sequence reads: CASSPVGGYGYTF. Here the CDR3 DNA reads TGTGCCAGCTCGCCCGTGGGGGGCTATGGCTACACCTTC. V usage is TRBV18 and J usage is TRBJ1-2, with D possibly matching TRBD1 (5 bases). V lost 6 bases, J lost 4 bases, and 12 bases lay in between. The CDR3 length is 13 residues. Germline lookup yields CDR1 KGHSH and CDR2 LQKENI.

This chain links TRBV5-4 with TRBJ1-1; D remains unclear. V was clipped by 2 bases and J by 5 bases, with 10 bases between them. CDR3 size: 13 residues. Germline assignment: CDR1 SGHNT and CDR2 YYREEE (reference sequence). The chain's CDR3 is CASSLFRETEAFF. CDR3 nucleotides: TGTGCCAGCAGCTTATTCCGGGAAACTGAAGCTTTCTTT. The full variable domain, rest sourced from reference TRBV5-4 and TRBJ1-1, is ETGVTQSPTHLIKTRGQQVTLRCSSQSGHNTVSWYQQALGQGPQFIFQYYREEENGRGNFPPRFSGLQFPNYSSELNVNALELDDSALYLCASSLFRETEAFFGQGTRLTVV.

V gene TRBV19 combines with J gene TRBJ1-1, with TRBD1 as a possible D gene (5 bases). The CDR3 length is 13 residues. Trimming stripped 5 bases from V and 4 bases from J, with 11 bases between. CDR1 and CDR2 from the germline V gene are LNHDA and SQIVND (reference sequence). CDR3 amino acids: CASSPGRATEAFF. The CDR3 nucleotides read TGTGCCAGTAGTCCGGGCAGGGCCACTGAAGCTTTCTTT.

The V and J genes are TRBV12-5 and TRBJ2-1, with 7 bases fitting TRBD1. Unmatched junction bases numbered 11, after V lost 6 bases and J lost 6 bases. The V gene's germline CDR1 is LGHNT and CDR2 FRNRAP. The CDR3 runs 15 residues. The CDR3 DNA follows: TGTGCTAGTGGAAATACATTCGACAGGGTCAATGAGCAGTTCTTC. Translated: CASGNTFDRVNEQFF.

The chain combines TRBV5-4 with TRBJ1-6, with 7 bases aligning to TRBD1. This CDR3 comprises 14 residues. J was trimmed by 5 bases and V by 3 bases; bases with no gene match: 2. Germline CDR1 is SGHNT and CDR2 is YYREEE (reference sequence). CDR3 sequence: CASSWGTDNSPLHF. The CDR3 DNA reads TGTGCCAGCAGCTGGGGGACAGATAATTCACCCCTCCACTTT.

The genes are TRBV6-5 and TRBJ2-3; perhaps TRBD2 as D (5 bases). This CDR3 spans 13 amino acids. From germline, CDR1 is MNHEY and CDR2 SVGAGI. The V gene lost 6 bases and the J gene lost 1 base, with 8 bases spanning the gap. The CDR3 DNA reads as TGTGCCAGCAGGGAGGTGGGCACAGATACGCAGTATTTT. Encoded protein: CASREVGTDTQYF.

The chain couples TRBV2 to TRBJ2-7; D may be TRBD1 (6 bases). V was clipped by 6 bases and J by 0 bases, with 12 bases between them. The CDR3 loop spans 14 amino acids. CDR1 SNHLY and CDR2 FYNNEI come from the germline V gene. CDR3 DNA: TGTGCCAGCAGCCAGGGGAGAAGCTCCTACGAGCAGTACTTC. Translated: CASSQGRSSYEQYF.

The CDR3 sequence: CASSPFSSGANVLTF. CDR3 nucleotide sequence: TGTGCCAGCAGCCCTTTTTCCTCTGGGGCCAACGTCCTGACTTTC. The chain has TRBV7-3 and TRBJ2-6; D is undetermined. This CDR3 comprises 15 residues. V shed 5 bases and J shed 0 bases, with 8 bases lying between them. The germline V gene encodes CDR1 SGHTA and CDR2 FQGTGA.

This rearrangement joins TRBV18 to TRBJ2-1, with TRBD2 identical over 10 bases. The CDR3 contains 14 residues. Trimming at V came to 4 bases and at J to 3 bases, leaving 0 bases not matched to a gene. In germline, CDR1 is KGHSH, CDR2 LQKENI. The CDR3 is CASSRTSGYNEQFF. CDR3 nucleotide sequence: TGTGCCAGCTCACGGACTAGCGGCTACAATGAGCAGTTCTTC.

The chain carries TRBV6-1 and TRBJ1-6; D ambiguous. From germline, CDR1 is MNHNS and CDR2 SASEGT. CDR3 size: 14 residues. The V and J ends lost 3 bases and 7 bases respectively, with 10 bases between them. DNA for the CDR3: TGTGCCAGCAGTGAGACCCGCGGCAATTCACCCCTCCACTTT. Its protein is CASSETRGNSPLHF.